This T cell receptor (beta chain) emerged from a study of T cells in Graves' hyperthyroidism and ophthalmopathy. Study observations and caveats: Most thyroid-expanded clonotypes above 0.001 were also found in blood.

Regions amplified from RNA transcripts were the TCR beta CDR3 regions. TCR CDR3 underwent first-round RT-PCR with the HTBI primer set. One entry per CDR3 protein results from TCRdb running MiXCR on the multiplex PCR reads. The top ten clones hold 30% to 40% of a sample with about 640,000 distinct CDR3 sequences, under 25% of them seen once. Used for diagnoses were clinical symptoms, serum thyroxine and TRAb, thyroid ultrasound and orbital computed tomography. This clonotype turned up a few times. What it binds is not known. In germline, CDR1 is KGHSH, CDR2 LQKENI. The CDR3 length is 14 residues. Trimming took off 3 bases at V and 4 bases at J, with 12 bases between the two ends.

The specimen sequenced was blood. This TCR derives from a man aged 25-45 years with Graves' ophthalmopathy. This sequence joins TRBV18 and TRBJ1-2; the D is unclear. The DNA for the CDR3 is TGTGCCAGCTCACCCTCTAGGAGATCCTATGGCTACACCTTC. It is translated as CASSPSRRSYGYTF.